This T cell receptor beta chain was recovered during a study of PD-L1 blockade in urothelial cancer. Study-level information: Patients with male sex and bladder-origin urothelial cancer accounted for about nine tenths of the roughly 29 enrolled.

Study results and limitations: Better progression-free and overall survival followed lower pretreatment blood clonality.

Sequencing used immunoSEQ multiplex PCR; TCRdb keeps in-frame clones, though not all of them. Found here are over 20,000 clones, under 95% of them singletons; the top ten hold about 11%. Regarding this clone: The antigen remains unidentified. At one of its ends the junction is not consistent with the germline gene, which may arise from a read error.

Described time point: peripheral blood 6 weeks after treatment start. This receptor was identified in a woman in her fifties or sixties with urothelial cancer. The sample in question was PBMCs, obtained around atezolizumab (anti-PD-L1) treatment.

CDR3 region: CASSQGWGSNTEAFF. In DNA form, the CDR3 reads TGCGCCAGCAGCCAGGGGTGGGGGTCCAACACTGAAGCTTTCTTT. This rearrangement joins TRBV7-9 to TRBJ1-1, with a weak D call TRBD1 (6 bases). Germline lookup yields CDR1 SEHNR and CDR2 FQNEAQ (reference sequence). The CDR3 is 15 amino acids.